The 20 T cell receptor beta chains in this list originate from one sample, sequenced in a study of early T cells in non-severe SARS-CoV-2 infection. Via MiXCR, TCRdb re-called the 5' RACE reads, giving one row per CDR3 protein. The sample comprises fewer than 100,000 distinct CDR3 sequences, around 13% of which are singletons, and about 2.3% rests with the top ten. Sequences were obtained from whole blood. Every receptor here comes from an adult who was a healthcare worker with PCR-confirmed SARS-CoV-2 infection or an uninfected control (not recorded which).

V gene TRBV24-1 combines with J gene TRBJ2-3; TRBD1 matches 9 bases. CDR1 and CDR2 (germline): KGHDR, SFDVKD. Germline trimming cut 3 bases from V and 4 bases from J; bases unmatched to any gene: 10. This CDR3 has 17 residues. Here the CDR3 DNA reads TGTGCCACCAGTGATGCGCCCGGGACAGGGTATTCAGATACGCAGTATTTT. This gives the protein CATSDAPGTGYSDTQYF.

The table lists this clonotype with a few counts. This chain links TRBV4-1 with TRBJ1-1, with D possibly matching TRBD1 (5 bases). V gave up 0 bases and J gave up 6 bases, with 20 bases separating them. CDR1 is MGHRA, CDR2 YSYEKL, per germline. The CDR3 runs to 17 residues. The CDR3 sequence is CASSQEGRSAGRAEAFF. The CDR3 DNA follows: TGCGCCAGCAGCCAAGAGGGGCGATCTGCGGGGAGGGCTGAAGCTTTCTTT.

The chain combines TRBV14 with TRBJ1-2; no reliable D call. V lost 5 bases, J lost 4 bases, and 11 bases lay in between. This CDR3 region has 13 residues. Germline CDR1 reads SGHDN; CDR2 reads FVKESK. DNA for the CDR3: TGTGCCAGCAGCAATACGGGAGGCTATGGCTACACCTTC. Amino acids: CASSNTGGYGYTF.

Many counts were recorded for this clonotype. This sequence joins TRBV12-3 or TRBV12-4 and TRBJ1-4; a weak D match, TRBD1 (5 bases). This CDR3 region has 13 residues. The ends were cut back, 4 bases at V and 7 bases at J, with 10 bases in the middle. In DNA form, the CDR3 reads TGTGCCAGCAGTTGGGACGACCCTGAAAAACTGTTTTTT. Residues: CASSWDDPEKLFF.

This rearrangement joins TRBV7-9 to TRBJ1-1; D possibly corresponds to TRBD1 (6 bases). The ends were cut back, 5 bases at V and 4 bases at J, with 17 bases in the middle. Germline V gene lookup returns CDR1 SEHNR and CDR2 FQNEAQ (reference sequence). The CDR3 sequence is 15 residues long. The CDR3 coding sequence is TGTGCCAGCAGCCCCCAAGGGGGGCTAAGCACTGAAGCTTTCTTT. Encoded protein: CASSPQGGLSTEAFF.

The table lists this clonotype with a few counts. V and J are TRBV29-1 and TRBJ1-1; D unclear. The CDR3 is 12 amino acids. V lost 5 bases and J 0 bases, leaving 7 bases between the germline ends. CDR1 is SQVTM, CDR2 ANQGSEA, per germline. DNA for the CDR3: TGCAGCGTTAGGCAGTTGAACACTGAAGCTTTCTTT. Its translation: CSVRQLNTEAFF.

This clonotype was seen repeatedly, ten times or more. The chain is built from TRBV29-1 and TRBJ2-2; D not resolved. The V end was cut by 3 bases, the J end by 10 bases, with 12 bases between. The CDR3 is made up of 12 amino acids. Germline V gene lookup returns CDR1 SQVTM and CDR2 ANQGSEA. CDR3 region: CSVESSSEELFF. The CDR3 nucleotides are TGCAGCGTTGAGTCCAGCTCCGAGGAGCTGTTTTTT.

The genes are TRBV21-1 and TRBJ2-1; the DNA was not used to check the table's D call, TRBD1. TRBV21-1 is given as a pseudogene. This CDR3 is 13 amino acids long. The CDR3 DNA sequence: TGTGCCAGCAGCGCTTGCGCCGGGACCGAGCAGTTCTTC. It yields the protein CASSACAGTEQFF.

This clonotype showed up many times. CDR3 sequence: CASSQDKSRDRVIYEQYF. DNA of the CDR3: TGTGCCAGCAGCCAAGATAAAAGCCGGGACAGGGTTATATACGAGCAGTACTTC. The genes are TRBV4-2 and TRBJ2-7, with TRBD1 matching 9 bases. Germline V gene data show CDR1 as LGHNA and CDR2 as YNFKEQ. This CDR3 contains 18 residues. V gave up 0 bases and J gave up 4 bases; unmatched junction bases: 13.

The chain couples TRBV7-9 to TRBJ2-1; possible D gene TRBD2, 7 bases. Germline values: CDR1 SEHNR, CDR2 FQNEAQ (reference sequence). The CDR3 totals 16 residues. Trimming removed 1 base at V and 4 bases at J, with 14 bases between. This CDR3 is CASSLVAGAHYNEQFF. The CDR3 region has the DNA TGTGCCAGCAGCTTAGTGGCGGGGGCCCATTACAATGAGCAGTTCTTC.

The sample holds a few counts of this clonotype. This chain links TRBV7-2 with TRBJ1-1, with D possibly TRBD1 on 5 matching bases. This CDR3 region has 16 residues. The V and J ends lost 2 bases and 1 base respectively, with 14 bases between them. CDR1 is SGHTA and CDR2 is FQGNSA in the germline V gene. CDR3 coding DNA: TGTGCCAGCAGCTTAAGAGGAGCGGGGACGAACACTGAAGCTTTCTTT. Amino acid sequence: CASSLRGAGTNTEAFF.

The sample holds many counts of this clonotype. The chain employs TRBV28 and TRBJ1-1; D is possibly TRBD1 (5 bases). Germline V gene lookup returns CDR1 MDHEN and CDR2 SYDVKM. Trimming removed 10 bases from V and 4 bases from J, with 16 bases in between. There are 13 residues in the CDR3. The CDR3 DNA follows: TGTGCCACCCTCAGGGCGTCAGGCACTGAAGCTTTCTTT. It translates to CATLRASGTEAFF. The entire variable domain, with the rest obtained from reference TRBV28 and TRBJ1-1, is as follows: DVKVTQSSRYLVKRTGEKVFLECVQDMDHENMFWYRQDPGLGLRLIYFSYDVKMKEKGDIPEGYSVSREKKERFSLILESASTNQTSMYLCATLRASGTEAFFGQGTRLTVV.

V is TRBV11-3 and J is TRBJ2-6; the D gene is possibly TRBD1 (5 bases). Germline loops: CDR1 SGHNT, CDR2 YENEEA. The CDR3 contains 18 residues. V gave up 5 bases and J gave up 3 bases, with 20 bases separating them. CDR3 residues: CASSLVMTALDGANVLTF. In nucleotides, the CDR3 is TGTGCCAGCAGCCTGGTAATGACAGCCCTGGATGGGGCCAACGTCCTGACTTTC.

This clonotype was seen only a few times. This chain joins TRBV18 and TRBJ2-7; maybe TRBD2 (7 bases). Between the trimmed V and J ends, which lost 3 bases and 4 bases, there was a span of 13 bases. This CDR3 has 14 amino acids. The germline gives CDR1 KGHSH, CDR2 LQKENI. The CDR3 nucleotides are TGTGCCAGCTCACCGGGAGGGGGAAAGTACGAGCAGTACTTC. Residues: CASSPGGGKYEQYF.

This clonotype was seen only a few times. The chain employs TRBV6-4 and TRBJ2-5, with a possible D match to TRBD1 (6 bases). The CDR3 is 15 residues long. Germline lookup yields CDR1 MRHNA and CDR2 SNTAGT. Trimming pared 7 bases from V and 1 base from J, leaving 16 bases between. The CDR3 nucleotides are TGTGCCAGCACTCCTAGGAGGACAGTCCAAGAGACCCAGTACTTC. It yields the protein CASTPRRTVQETQYF.

This clonotype was counted many times. The chain links TRBV7-2 to TRBJ1-4; D remains ambiguous. The germline CDR1 and CDR2 sequences are SGHTA and FQGNSA. CDR3 length: 14 amino acids. V was clipped by 5 bases and J by 5 bases, with 12 bases between them. CDR3 nucleotides: TGTGCCAGCAGCCCGCGGGCCGGAAATGAAAAACTGTTTTTT. It specifies CASSPRAGNEKLFF.

The rearrangement joins TRBV29-1 to TRBJ1-2, with D uncertain. Germline CDR1 is SQVTM and CDR2 is ANQGSEA. The CDR3 covers 13 residues. Trimming cost V 1 base and J 6 bases, with 12 bases left between them. The CDR3 DNA reads TGCAGCGTTGAAGGGGGTCTAGACGATGGCTACACCTTC. Translating it yields CSVEGGLDDGYTF.

This clonotype was detected many times. CDR3 in DNA: TGTGCCAGCAGCCGGCAGGGGGGAAGGACTAACTATGGCTACACCTTC. Amino acid sequence: CASSRQGGRTNYGYTF. The J gene is TRBJ1-2, the V gene TRBV3-1, with TRBD1 matching 7 bases. In germline, CDR1 is LGHDT, CDR2 YNNKEL (reference sequence). V lost 4 bases to trimming and J lost 0 bases; unmatched junction nucleotides: 8. The length of the CDR3 is 16 residues.

This clonotype was seen only a few times. The CDR3 bases are TGTGCCAGCAGTCCGAGTTGGGGGGATGAGCAGTTCTTC. This sequence encodes CASSPSWGDEQFF. The chain joins TRBV28 to TRBJ2-1, with a tentative D call TRBD2 (6 bases). Trimming took 5 bases from V and 8 from J, leaving 13 bases between them. Germline V gives CDR1 MDHEN, CDR2 SYDVKM. This CDR3 spans 13 amino acids.

This clonotype was picked up many times. The J gene is TRBJ2-7, the V gene TRBV28, with 7 bases matching TRBD1. This CDR3 has 14 amino acids. The junction had 3 bases not matched to a gene; V was cut back by 4 bases and J by 0 bases. Germline loops: CDR1 MDHEN, CDR2 SYDVKM. CDR3 sequence reads: CASSSQGSSYEQYF. CDR3 in DNA: TGTGCCAGCAGTTCACAGGGGAGCTCCTACGAGCAGTACTTC.